The present entry profiles one T cell receptor (beta chain) with its context. Libraries were prepared by immunoSEQ multiplex PCR; TCRdb keeps only in-frame clonotypes and omits some of them. The sample lists more than 30,000 clones, 80% to 90% occurring once. This specimen comes from a study of T cell changes during pregnancy in multiple sclerosis. V gave up 3 bases and J gave up 0 bases, with 11 bases separating them. This CDR3 comprises 15 residues. Germline CDR1 SNHLY, CDR2 FYNNEI. The source material was CD8+ T cells from peripheral blood mononuclear cells, sampled in the first trimester of pregnancy. The receptor was isolated from a female donor with multiple sclerosis, enrolled in a pregnancy study. The chain links TRBV2 to TRBJ1-1, with a tentative D call TRBD1 (5 bases). The CDR3 nucleotides read TGTGCCAGCAGTGATTCCCTGACAGTGAACACTGAAGCTTTCTTT. Its translation: CASSDSLTVNTEAFF.